Below are 18 T cell receptor beta chains sequenced from a single sample in a study of blood T cell repertoires in COVID-19. The assay was immunoSEQ multiplex PCR, and TCRdb's table has in-frame clones only and misses some. The sample contains about 72,000 clones, 82% of which appear only once. Material for sequencing was peripheral blood. All receptors come from a human donor in a cohort sampled during active COVID-19.

The J gene is TRBJ2-7, the V gene TRBV7-9; 10 bases are a match to TRBD1. Germline CDR1 SEHNR, CDR2 FQNEAQ (reference sequence). V was clipped by 5 bases and J by 3 bases; unmatched bases: 4. The CDR3 covers 14 residues. The CDR3 reads CASSLGQGNYEQYF. Written as DNA, the CDR3 is TGTGCCAGCAGCCTGGGACAGGGGAACTACGAGCAGTACTTC.

The CDR3 region is CAIRGGGWGTEAFF. The DNA for the CDR3 is TGTGCCATCAGGGGAGGGGGTTGGGGCACTGAAGCTTTCTTT. This chain joins TRBV10-3 and TRBJ1-1; a weak D match, TRBD1 (6 bases). The CDR3 contains 14 residues. Germline loops: CDR1 ENHRY, CDR2 SYGVKD. V lost 6 bases to trimming and J lost 4 bases, with 15 bases between them.

The rearrangement uses TRBV9 and TRBJ2-5; D may be TRBD2 (5 bases). Germline V CDR1 and CDR2: SGDLS, YYNGEE. V gave up 3 bases and J gave up 2 bases, with 14 bases separating them. The CDR3 spans 15 residues. CDR3 sequence reads: CASSEADRLQETQYF. In DNA, the CDR3 is TGTGCCAGCAGCGAAGCGGATCGGCTTCAAGAGACCCAGTACTTC.

The V call is TRBV18, the J call TRBJ1-3, with no clear D. Germline V gene sequence: CDR1 KGHSH, CDR2 LQKENI. The CDR3 sequence is 14 residues long. V lost 1 base, J lost 4 bases, and 8 bases lay in between. CDR3 in DNA: TGTGCCAGCTCACCACGGGCAGTCGGAAACACCATATATTTT. Translating it yields CASSPRAVGNTIYF.

This clone was observed a few times. The chain uses TRBV5-1 and TRBJ1-1, with unresolved D. CDR1 and CDR2 (germline): SGHRS, YFSETQ. This CDR3 is 14 amino acids long. V was pared by 0 bases and J by 1 base, with 7 bases between. The CDR3 here is CASSLAQTNTEAFF. The DNA for the CDR3 is TGCGCCAGCAGCTTGGCACAGACGAACACTGAAGCTTTCTTT.

This clone turned up a few times. This chain links TRBV7-9 with TRBJ1-2, with 7 bases matching TRBD1. The length of the CDR3 is 14 residues. Germline assignment: CDR1 SEHNR and CDR2 FQNEAQ (reference sequence). V trimming: 7 bases; J trimming: 7 bases; junction bases outside the gene matches: 12. The CDR3 loop is CASNRAGTDIGYTF. CDR3 bases: TGTGCCAGCAACCGAGCCGGGACAGATATTGGCTACACCTTC.

This clone was seen only once. The chain combines TRBV10-3 with TRBJ2-1; the match to TRBD1 covers 9 bases. This CDR3 comprises 15 residues. CDR1 and CDR2 from the germline V gene are ENHRY and SYGVKD. V shed 0 bases, J shed 7 bases, and the junction held 4 bases outside the gene matches. CDR3 protein: CAISESGTGKNEQFF. The CDR3, as DNA: TGTGCCATCAGTGAGTCTGGGACAGGGAAGAATGAGCAGTTCTTC.

The rearrangement uses TRBV9 and TRBJ2-2; D remains ambiguous. Germline values: CDR1 SGDLS, CDR2 YYNGEE. Trimming pared 1 base from V and 7 bases from J, leaving 23 bases between. The CDR3 sequence is 18 residues long. For the CDR3, the DNA is TGTGCCAGCAGCGTATCCTCGGTCGCGGTTTTTATGAGCGGGGAGCTGTTTTTT. It codes for CASSVSSVAVFMSGELFF.

This clone was detected only a few times. This chain uses TRBV7-2 with TRBJ1-1; TRBD1 is a possible D gene (6 bases). The CDR3 totals 16 residues. Trimming took 3 bases from V and 1 from J, leaving 15 bases between them. The V gene's germline CDR1 is SGHTA and CDR2 FQGNSA. This CDR3 reads CASSLSLGATNTEAFF. CDR3 DNA sequence: TGTGCCAGCAGCTTGTCCCTGGGGGCTACGAACACTGAAGCTTTCTTT.

This chain uses TRBV7-2 with TRBJ2-7, with D uncertain. Trimming stripped 5 bases from V and 3 bases from J, with 14 bases between. Germline loops: CDR1 SGHTA, CDR2 FQGNSA. The CDR3 consists of 14 residues. CDR3 bases: TGTGCCAGCAGCATAAGTGGGCAGCTCTACGAGCAGTACTTC. Protein sequence: CASSISGQLYEQYF.

V gene TRBV7-2 combines with J gene TRBJ2-7; a possible D gene is TRBD1 (6 bases). The CDR3 totals 13 residues. CDR1 and CDR2 (germline): SGHTA, FQGNSA. Trimming left V 4 bases short and J 3 bases short, with 10 bases between. The CDR3 is CASSSGHGYEQYF. The DNA for the CDR3 is TGTGCCAGCAGCTCGGGACATGGCTACGAGCAGTACTTC.

This chain uses TRBV5-1 with TRBJ1-6; D is ambiguous. Trimming shortened V by 0 bases and J by 6 bases, and 7 bases separated the two germline ends. The V gene's germline CDR1 is SGHRS and CDR2 YFSETQ. CDR3 length equals 14 residues. This chain's CDR3 is CASSLAVSNSPLHF. CDR3 coding DNA: TGCGCCAGCAGCTTGGCCGTGAGTAATTCACCCCTCCACTTT.

This clone was seen more than once but under ten times. Other DNA variants within this sample encode the same CDR3. The chain couples TRBV5-1 to TRBJ1-1; D may be TRBD1 (6 bases). Deletions cut 0 bases from V and 1 base from J, with 7 bases between. Germline CDR1 and CDR2: SGHRS and YFSETQ. The CDR3 loop spans 14 amino acids. This CDR3 reads CASSLARGNTEAFF. In DNA form, the CDR3 reads TGCGCCAGCAGCTTGGCCAGGGGGAACACTGAAGCTTTCTTT.

This clone was seen more than once but under ten times. J is TRBJ1-1 and V is TRBV7-9; no definite D call. Germline CDR1 is SEHNR and CDR2 is FQNEAQ (reference sequence). Trimming shortened V by 3 bases and J by 6 bases, and 11 bases separated the two germline ends. This CDR3 has 13 amino acids. The chain's CDR3 is CASSFNIQAEAFF. The CDR3 region has the DNA TGTGCCAGCAGCTTTAATATTCAGGCTGAAGCTTTCTTT.

The CDR3 loop reads CASALGAGPSYEQYF. CDR3 DNA sequence: TGCGCCAGCGCCCTCGGGGCGGGGCCTTCCTACGAGCAGTACTTC. This chain joins TRBV5-1 and TRBJ2-7, with D possibly being TRBD2 (6 bases). Trimming removed 7 bases at V and 1 base at J, with 18 bases between. The V gene's germline CDR1 is SGHRS and CDR2 YFSETQ. CDR3 length: 15 amino acids.

This clone was observed a single time. This sequence joins TRBV5-6 and TRBJ2-7; 9 bases agree with TRBD2. CDR3 length equals 16 residues. The trim removed 2 bases at V and 4 bases at J, leaving 10 bases unmatched. Germline V gives CDR1 SGHDT, CDR2 YYEEEE. The CDR3 reads CASSFLAGSGTYEQYF. The CDR3 DNA reads as TGTGCCAGCAGCTTTCTAGCGGGATCAGGGACTTACGAGCAGTACTTC.

The chain uses TRBV5-1 and TRBJ2-7; TRBD1 is a possible D gene (5 bases). CDR1 and CDR2 (germline): SGHRS, YFSETQ. V lost 0 bases and J 0 bases, leaving 10 bases between the germline ends. The CDR3 has 15 amino acids. The CDR3 loop reads CASSLGQINSYEQYF. The CDR3 region has the DNA TGCGCCAGCAGCTTGGGACAGATTAACTCCTACGAGCAGTACTTC. The full variable domain, with the rest looked up from reference TRBV5-1 and TRBJ2-7, is KAGVTQTPRYLIKTRGQQVTLSCSPISGHRSVSWYQQTPGQGLQFLFEYFSETQRNKGNFPGRFSGRQFSNSRSEMNVSTLELGDSALYLCASSLGQINSYEQYFGPGTRLTVT.

The CDR3 DNA reads TGTGCCACCAGGTTAAACACTGAAGCTTTCTTT. This gives the protein CATRLNTEAFF. The chain combines TRBV6-5 with TRBJ1-1, with unresolved D. Trimming left V 10 bases short and J 2 bases short, with 8 bases between. The CDR3 totals 11 residues. Germline CDR1 and CDR2: MNHEY and SVGAGI.